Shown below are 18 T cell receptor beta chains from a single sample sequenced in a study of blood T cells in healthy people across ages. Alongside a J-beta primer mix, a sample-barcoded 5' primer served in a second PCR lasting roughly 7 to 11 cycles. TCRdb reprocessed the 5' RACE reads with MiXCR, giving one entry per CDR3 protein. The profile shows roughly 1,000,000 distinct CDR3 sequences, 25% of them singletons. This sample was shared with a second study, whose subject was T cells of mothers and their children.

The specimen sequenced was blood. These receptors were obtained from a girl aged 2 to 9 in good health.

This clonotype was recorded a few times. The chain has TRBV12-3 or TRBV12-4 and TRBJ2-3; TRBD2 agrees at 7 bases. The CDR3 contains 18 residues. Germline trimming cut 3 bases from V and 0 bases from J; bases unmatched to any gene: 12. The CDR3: CASSFLFQAGISTDTQYF. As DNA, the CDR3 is TGTGCCAGCAGTTTCCTCTTTCAAGCGGGAATTAGCACAGATACGCAGTATTTT.

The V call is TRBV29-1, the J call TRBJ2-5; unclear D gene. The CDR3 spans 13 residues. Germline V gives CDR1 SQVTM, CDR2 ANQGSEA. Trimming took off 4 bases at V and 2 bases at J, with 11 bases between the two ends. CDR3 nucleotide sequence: TGCAGCGTTGGTCTCCGGCAGCAAGAGACCCAGTACTTC. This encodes CSVGLRQQETQYF.

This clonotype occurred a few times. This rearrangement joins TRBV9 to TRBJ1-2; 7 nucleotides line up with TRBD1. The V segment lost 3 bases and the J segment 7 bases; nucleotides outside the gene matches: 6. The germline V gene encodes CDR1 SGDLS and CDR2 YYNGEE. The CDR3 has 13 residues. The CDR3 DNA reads TGTGCCAGCAGCGAGACAGGGTCTGGTGGCTACACCTTC. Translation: CASSETGSGGYTF.

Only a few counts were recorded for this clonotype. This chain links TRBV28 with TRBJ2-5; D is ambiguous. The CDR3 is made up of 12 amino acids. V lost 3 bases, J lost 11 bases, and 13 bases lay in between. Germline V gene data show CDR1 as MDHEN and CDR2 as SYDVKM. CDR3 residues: CASSFDVASQYF. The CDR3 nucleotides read TGTGCCAGCAGTTTCGATGTAGCTTCTCAGTACTTC.

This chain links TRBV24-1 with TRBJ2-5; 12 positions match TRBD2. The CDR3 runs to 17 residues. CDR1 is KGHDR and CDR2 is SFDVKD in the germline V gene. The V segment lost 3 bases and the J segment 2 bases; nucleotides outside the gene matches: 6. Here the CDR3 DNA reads TGTGCCACCAGTGATCCAGGACTAGCGGGGAATCAAGAGACCCAGTACTTC. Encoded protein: CATSDPGLAGNQETQYF.

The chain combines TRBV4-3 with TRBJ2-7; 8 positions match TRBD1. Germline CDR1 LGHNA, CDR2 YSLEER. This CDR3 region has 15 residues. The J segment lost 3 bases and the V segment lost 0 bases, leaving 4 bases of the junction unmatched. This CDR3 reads CASSQESTGDYEQYF. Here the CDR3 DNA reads TGCGCCAGCAGCCAAGAATCGACAGGGGACTACGAGCAGTACTTC.

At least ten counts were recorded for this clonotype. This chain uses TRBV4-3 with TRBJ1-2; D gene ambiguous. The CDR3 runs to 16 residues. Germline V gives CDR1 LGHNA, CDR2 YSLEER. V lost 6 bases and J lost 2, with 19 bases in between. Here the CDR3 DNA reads TGCGCCAGCAGTAATCCATTTACAGAGTTAAACTATGGCTACACCTTC. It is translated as CASSNPFTELNYGYTF.

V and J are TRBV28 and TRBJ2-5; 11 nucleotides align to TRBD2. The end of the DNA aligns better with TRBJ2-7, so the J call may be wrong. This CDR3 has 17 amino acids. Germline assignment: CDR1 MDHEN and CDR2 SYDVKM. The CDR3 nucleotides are TGTGCCAGCAGGACACCGGGACTAGCGGTAGACTCCTACGAGCAGTACTTC. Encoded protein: CASRTPGLAVDSYEQYF.

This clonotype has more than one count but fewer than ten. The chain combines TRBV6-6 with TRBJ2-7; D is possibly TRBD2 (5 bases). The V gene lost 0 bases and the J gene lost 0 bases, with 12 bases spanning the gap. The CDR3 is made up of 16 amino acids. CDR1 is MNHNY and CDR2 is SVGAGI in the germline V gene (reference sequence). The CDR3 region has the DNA TGTGCCAGCAGTTACTCCCTCGGGGTCCACTCCTACGAGCAGTACTTC. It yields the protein CASSYSLGVHSYEQYF.

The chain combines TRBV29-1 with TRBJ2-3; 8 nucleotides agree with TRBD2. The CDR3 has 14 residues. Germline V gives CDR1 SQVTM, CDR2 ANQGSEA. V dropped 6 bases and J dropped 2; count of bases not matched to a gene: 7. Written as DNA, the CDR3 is TGCAGCGTCGTACTAGCGGCCGTCACAGATACGCAGTATTTT. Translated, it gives CSVVLAAVTDTQYF.

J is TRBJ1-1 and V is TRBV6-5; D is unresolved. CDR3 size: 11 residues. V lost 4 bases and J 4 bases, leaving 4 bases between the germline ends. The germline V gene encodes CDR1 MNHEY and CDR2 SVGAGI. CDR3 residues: CASSSPTEAFF. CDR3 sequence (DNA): TGTGCCAGCAGTTCCCCCACTGAAGCTTTCTTT.

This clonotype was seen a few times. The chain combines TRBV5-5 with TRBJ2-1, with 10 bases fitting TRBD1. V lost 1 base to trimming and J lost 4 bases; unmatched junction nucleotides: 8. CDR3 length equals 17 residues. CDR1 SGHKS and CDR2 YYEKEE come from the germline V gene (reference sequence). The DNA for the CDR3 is TGTGCCAGCAGCTTGACCTCGTGGGGACAGGGGTACAATGAGCAGTTCTTC. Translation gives CASSLTSWGQGYNEQFF.

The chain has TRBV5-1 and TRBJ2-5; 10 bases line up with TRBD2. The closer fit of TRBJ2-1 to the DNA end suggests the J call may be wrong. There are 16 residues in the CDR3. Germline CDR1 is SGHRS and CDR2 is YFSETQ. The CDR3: CASSPTVAGGHNEQFF. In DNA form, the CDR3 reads TGCGCCAGCAGCCCAACCGTAGCGGGGGGACACAATGAGCAGTTCTTC.

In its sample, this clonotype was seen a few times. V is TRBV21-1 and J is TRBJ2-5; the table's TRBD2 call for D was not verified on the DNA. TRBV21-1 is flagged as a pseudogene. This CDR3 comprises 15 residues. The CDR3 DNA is TGTGCCAGCAGCAAAGCGCAGGACTTCCAAGAGACCCAGTACTTC. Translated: CASSKAQDFQETQYF.

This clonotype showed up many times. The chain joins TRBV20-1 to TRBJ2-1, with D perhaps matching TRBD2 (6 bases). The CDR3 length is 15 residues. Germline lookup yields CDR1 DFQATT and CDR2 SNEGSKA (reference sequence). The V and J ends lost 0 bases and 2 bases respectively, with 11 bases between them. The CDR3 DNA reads TGCAGTGCTAGAGAGTTAGCGGAGACCTACAATGAGCAGTTCTTC. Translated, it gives CSARELAETYNEQFF.

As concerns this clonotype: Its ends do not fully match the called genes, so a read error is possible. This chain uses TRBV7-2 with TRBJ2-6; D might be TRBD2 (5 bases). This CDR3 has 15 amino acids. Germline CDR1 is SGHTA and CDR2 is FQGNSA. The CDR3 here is CANSLTSTGANVLTF. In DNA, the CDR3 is TGTGCCAACAGCTTAACTAGTACTGGGGCCAACGTCCTGACTTTC.

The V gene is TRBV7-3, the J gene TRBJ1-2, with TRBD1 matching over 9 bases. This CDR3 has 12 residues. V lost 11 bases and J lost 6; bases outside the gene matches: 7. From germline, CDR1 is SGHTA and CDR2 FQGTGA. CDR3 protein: CAAGDRVDGYTF. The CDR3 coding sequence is TGTGCCGCGGGGGACAGGGTTGATGGCTACACCTTC.

For the CDR3, the DNA is TGTGCCAGCAGCTCACAGACAGGGATCACTGAAGCTTTCTTT. This translates into CASSSQTGITEAFF. The genes are TRBV4-2 and TRBJ1-1; 7 bases fit TRBD1. After removal of 5 bases from V and 4 bases from J, the junction contained 7 bases not matched to a gene. The CDR3 is made up of 14 amino acids. Germline lookup yields CDR1 LGHNA and CDR2 YNFKEQ.